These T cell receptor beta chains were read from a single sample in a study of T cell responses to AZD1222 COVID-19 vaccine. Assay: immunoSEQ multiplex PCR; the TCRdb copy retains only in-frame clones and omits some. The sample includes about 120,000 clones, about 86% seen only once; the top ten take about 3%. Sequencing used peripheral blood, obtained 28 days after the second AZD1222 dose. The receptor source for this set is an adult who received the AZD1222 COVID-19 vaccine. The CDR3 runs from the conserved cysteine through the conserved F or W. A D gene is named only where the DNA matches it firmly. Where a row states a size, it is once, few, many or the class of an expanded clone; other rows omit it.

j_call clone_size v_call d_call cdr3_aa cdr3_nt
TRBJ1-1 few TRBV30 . CAWIGQEAFF TGTGCCTGGATAGGGCAGGAAGCTTTCTTT
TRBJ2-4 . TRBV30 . CAWSVLDRTKNIQYF TGTGCCTGGAGTGTACTGGATAGGACCAAAAACATTCAGTACTTC
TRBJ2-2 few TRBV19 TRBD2 CASSIDLAGGGAGELFF TGTGCCAGTAGTATCGATCTAGCGGGGGGCGGGGCCGGGGAGCTGTTTTTT
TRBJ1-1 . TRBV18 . CASSPSQGGTEAFF TGTGCCAGCTCACCGTCACAGGGTGGCACTGAAGCTTTCTTT
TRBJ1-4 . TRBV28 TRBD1 CASSLDRVEKLFF TGTGCCAGCAGCTTGGACAGGGTCGAAAAACTGTTTTTT
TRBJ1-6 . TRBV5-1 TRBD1 CASSFGTGDYNSPLHF TGCGCCAGCAGCTTCGGGACAGGTGATTATAATTCACCCCTCCACTTT
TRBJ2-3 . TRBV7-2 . CASSSRTVTDTQYF TGTGCCAGCAGCTCACGGACAGTCACAGATACGCAGTATTTT
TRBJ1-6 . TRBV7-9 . CASSLGGAPPLHF TGTGCCAGCAGCCTGGGAGGGGCCCCCCCCCTCCACTTT
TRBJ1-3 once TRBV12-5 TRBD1 CASGLSPGRGLVISGNTIYF TGTGCTAGTGGTTTGAGCCCAGGGAGGGGGCTTGTCATCTCTGGAAACACCATATATTTT
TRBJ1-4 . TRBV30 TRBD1 CAWSGNRGLEKLFF TGTGCCTGGAGTGGGAACAGGGGGCTTGAAAAACTGTTTTTT
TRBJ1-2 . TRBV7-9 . CASSLSLVGFRGYTF TGTGCCAGCAGCTTATCGCTGGTGGGTTTTAGGGGCTACACCTTC
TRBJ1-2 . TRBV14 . CASSQAQGVGNYGYTF TGTGCCAGCAGCCAAGCACAGGGAGTGGGAAACTATGGCTACACCTTC
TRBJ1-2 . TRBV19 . CASSIDRAGESGGYTF TGTGCCAGTAGTATAGATCGGGCAGGGGAGAGTGGAGGCTACACCTTC
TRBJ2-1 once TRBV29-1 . CSVEDRPYNEQFF TGCAGCGTCGAGGACAGACCTTACAATGAGCAGTTCTTC
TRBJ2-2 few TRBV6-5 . CASMPGQNTGELFF TGTGCCAGCATGCCAGGACAGAACACCGGGGAGCTGTTTTTT
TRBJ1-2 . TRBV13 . CASSIDGINYGYTF TGTGCCAGCAGCATAGACGGAATTAACTATGGCTACACCTTC
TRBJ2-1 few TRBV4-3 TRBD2 CASSQRTSGSYNEQFF TGCGCCAGCAGCCAACGGACTAGCGGGTCCTACAATGAGCAGTTCTTC
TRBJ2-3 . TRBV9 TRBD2 CASSPSGARDTQYF TGTGCCAGCAGCCCTAGCGGGGCCCGAGATACGCAGTATTTT
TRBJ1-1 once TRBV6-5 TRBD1 CASTATGAYTEAFF TGTGCCAGCACTGCGACAGGGGCCTACACTGAAGCTTTCTTT
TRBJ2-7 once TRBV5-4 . CASSASSGTTEQYF TGTGCCAGCAGCGCATCCTCCGGGACGACCGAGCAGTACTTC
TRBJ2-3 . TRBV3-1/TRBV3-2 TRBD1 CASSQGTRGQVDTQYF TGTGCCAGCAGCCAAGGCACCAGGGGACAGGTAGATACGCAGTATTTT
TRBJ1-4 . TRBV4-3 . CASSQSWGGEKLFF TGCGCCAGCAGCCAGTCTTGGGGAGGCGAAAAACTGTTTTTT
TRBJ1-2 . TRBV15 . CATSRDLRYQEVGYTF TGTGCCACCAGCAGAGATCTTAGATACCAGGAGGTCGGCTACACCTTC
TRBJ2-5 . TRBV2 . CASIRLGETQYF TGTGCCAGCATCCGTTTAGGGGAGACCCAGTACTTC
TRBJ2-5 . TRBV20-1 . CSADLGTQYF TGCAGTGCCGATCTGGGGACCCAGTACTTC
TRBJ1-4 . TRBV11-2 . CASSLDTGSNEKLFF TGTGCCAGCAGCTTAGATACCGGGTCGAATGAAAAACTGTTTTTT
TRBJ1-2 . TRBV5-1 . CASSSRDTSRLNYGYTF TGCGCCAGCAGCTCCCGGGACACAAGTCGGCTAAACTATGGCTACACCTTC
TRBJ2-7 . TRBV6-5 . CASGLDKDSPGEQYF TGTGCCAGCGGCTTAGACAAGGACTCACCAGGAGAGCAGTACTTC
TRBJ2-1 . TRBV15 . CATSRGIYNEQFF TGTGCCACCAGCAGGGGGATTTACAATGAGCAGTTCTTC
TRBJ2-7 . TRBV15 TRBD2 CATSSMDGRGSYEQYF TGTGCCACCAGCAGCATGGACGGGAGGGGCTCCTACGAGCAGTACTTC
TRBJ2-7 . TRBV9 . CASSLGPSYEQYF TGTGCCAGCAGCCTCGGGCCGTCCTACGAGCAGTACTTC
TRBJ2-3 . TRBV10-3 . CAISENPAGATDTQYF TGTGCCATCAGTGAGAACCCGGCAGGGGCCACAGATACGCAGTATTTT
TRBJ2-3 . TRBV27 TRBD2 CASTLRAGGARDTQYF TGTGCCAGCACCCTAAGAGCGGGGGGGGCACGGGATACGCAGTATTTT
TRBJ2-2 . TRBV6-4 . CASSESGANTGELFF TGTGCCAGCAGTGAATCGGGGGCGAACACCGGGGAGCTGTTTTTT
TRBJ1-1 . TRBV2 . CASSQGLNTEAFF TGTGCCAGCTCTCAGGGGTTGAACACTGAAGCTTTCTTT
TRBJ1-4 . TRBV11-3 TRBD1 CASSSSSLGQGQTNEKLFF TGTGCCAGCAGCTCCTCCAGCTTGGGACAGGGTCAAACTAATGAAAAACTGTTTTTT
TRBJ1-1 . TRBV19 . CASSPKEGRNTEAFF TGTGCCAGTAGTCCAAAGGAGGGAAGGAACACTGAAGCTTTCTTT
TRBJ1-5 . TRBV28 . CASSGPINQPQHF TGTGCCAGCAGCGGGCCCATCAATCAGCCCCAGCATTTT
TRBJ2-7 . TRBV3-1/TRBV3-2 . CASSQDLRISYEQYF TGTGCCAGCAGCCAAGATCTGAGGATTTCCTACGAGCAGTACTTC
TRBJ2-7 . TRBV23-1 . CASSPRSYEQYF TGCGCCAGCAGTCCGAGGTCCTACGAGCAGTACTTC
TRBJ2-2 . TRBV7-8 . CASTPGVTGELFF TGTGCCAGCACCCCAGGGGTGACCGGGGAGCTGTTTTTT
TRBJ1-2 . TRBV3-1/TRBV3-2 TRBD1 CASSLGTGDGYTF TGTGCCAGCAGCCTCGGGACAGGGGATGGCTACACCTTC
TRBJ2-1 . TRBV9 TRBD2 CASTLLAGGYNEQFF TGTGCCAGCACCCTACTAGCGGGGGGGTACAATGAGCAGTTCTTC
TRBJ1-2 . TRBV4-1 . CASSPGDYNYGYTF TGCGCCAGCAGCCCCGGGGATTACAACTATGGCTACACCTTC
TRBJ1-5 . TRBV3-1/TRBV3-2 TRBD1 CASSQDTGDNQPQHF TGTGCCAGCAGCCAGGATACAGGGGACAATCAGCCCCAGCATTTT
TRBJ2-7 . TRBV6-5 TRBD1 CASSSLPGQGPYEQYF TGTGCCAGCAGTTCCCTGCCGGGACAGGGTCCCTACGAGCAGTACTTC
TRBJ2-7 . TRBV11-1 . CASSPRSYSYEQYF TGTGCCAGCAGCCCAAGGAGCTACTCCTACGAGCAGTACTTC
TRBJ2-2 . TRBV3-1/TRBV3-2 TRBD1 CASSHPGTGKAGELFF TGTGCCAGCAGCCACCCCGGGACAGGGAAGGCCGGGGAGCTGTTTTTT
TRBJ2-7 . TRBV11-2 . CASSLEGHYSYEQYF TGTGCCAGCAGCTTAGAGGGACATTACTCCTACGAGCAGTACTTC
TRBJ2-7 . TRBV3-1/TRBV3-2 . CASSQDPYAGATSYEQYF TGTGCCAGCAGCCAAGACCCCTATGCGGGGGCCACCTCCTACGAGCAGTACTTC
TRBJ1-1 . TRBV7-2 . CASSPGPTEAFF TGTGCCAGCAGCCCAGGACCGACTGAAGCTTTCTTT